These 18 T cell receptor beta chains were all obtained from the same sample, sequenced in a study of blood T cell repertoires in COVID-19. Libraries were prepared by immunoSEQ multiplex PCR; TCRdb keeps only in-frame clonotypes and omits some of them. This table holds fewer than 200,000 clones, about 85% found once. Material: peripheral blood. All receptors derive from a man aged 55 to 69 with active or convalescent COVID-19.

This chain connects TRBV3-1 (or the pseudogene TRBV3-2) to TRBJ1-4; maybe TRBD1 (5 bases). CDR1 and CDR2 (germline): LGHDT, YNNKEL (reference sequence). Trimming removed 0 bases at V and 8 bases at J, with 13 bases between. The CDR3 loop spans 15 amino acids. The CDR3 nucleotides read TGTGCCAGCAGCCAAGAGGGGTGGTCAGGGGAAAAACTGTTTTTT. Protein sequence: CASSQEGWSGEKLFF.

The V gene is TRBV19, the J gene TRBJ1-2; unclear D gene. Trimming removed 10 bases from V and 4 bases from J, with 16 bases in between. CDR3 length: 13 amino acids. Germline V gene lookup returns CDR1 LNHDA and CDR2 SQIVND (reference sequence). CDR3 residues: CATKRAEGYGYTF. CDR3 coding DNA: TGTGCCACCAAAAGGGCCGAGGGCTATGGCTACACCTTC.

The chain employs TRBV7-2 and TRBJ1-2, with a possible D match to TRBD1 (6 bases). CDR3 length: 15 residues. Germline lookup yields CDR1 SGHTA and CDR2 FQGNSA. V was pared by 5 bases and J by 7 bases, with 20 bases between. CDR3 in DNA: TGTGCCAGCAGCCCTGGGGGCCGTGGGCTTGCTGGCTACACCTTC. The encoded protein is CASSPGGRGLAGYTF.

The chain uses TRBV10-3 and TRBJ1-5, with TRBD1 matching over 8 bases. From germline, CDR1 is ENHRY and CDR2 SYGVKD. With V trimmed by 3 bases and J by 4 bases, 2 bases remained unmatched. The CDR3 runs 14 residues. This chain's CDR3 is CAISDRGPNQPQHF. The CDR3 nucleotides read TGTGCCATCAGTGACAGGGGGCCAAATCAGCCCCAGCATTTT.

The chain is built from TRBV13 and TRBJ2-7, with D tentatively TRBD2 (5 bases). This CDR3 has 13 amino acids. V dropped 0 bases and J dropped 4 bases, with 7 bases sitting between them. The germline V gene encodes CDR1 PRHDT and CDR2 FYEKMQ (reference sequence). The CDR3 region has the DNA TGTGCCAGCAGCTTAGGATCGGGGTACGAGCAGTACTTC. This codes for CASSLGSGYEQYF.

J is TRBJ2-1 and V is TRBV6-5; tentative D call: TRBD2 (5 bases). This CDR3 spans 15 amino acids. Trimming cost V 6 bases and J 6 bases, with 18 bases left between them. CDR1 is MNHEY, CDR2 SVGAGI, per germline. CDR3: CASRSRGILPNEQFF. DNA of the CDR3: TGTGCCAGCAGATCTAGAGGGATCCTACCCAATGAGCAGTTCTTC.

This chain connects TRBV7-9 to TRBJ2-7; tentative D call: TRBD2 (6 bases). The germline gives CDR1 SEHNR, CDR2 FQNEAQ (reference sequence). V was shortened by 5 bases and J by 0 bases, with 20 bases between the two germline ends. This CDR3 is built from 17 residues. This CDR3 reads CASSRRLGRLSSYEQYF. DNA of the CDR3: TGTGCCAGCAGCCGCCGGCTCGGGAGATTAAGCTCCTACGAGCAGTACTTC.

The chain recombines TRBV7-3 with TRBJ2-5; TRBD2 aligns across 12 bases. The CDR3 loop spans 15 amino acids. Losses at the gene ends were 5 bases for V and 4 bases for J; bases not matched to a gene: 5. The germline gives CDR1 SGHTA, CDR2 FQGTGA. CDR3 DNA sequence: TGTGCCAGCAGCCCTAGCGGGGGGGCAGTAGAGACCCAGTACTTC. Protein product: CASSPSGGAVETQYF.

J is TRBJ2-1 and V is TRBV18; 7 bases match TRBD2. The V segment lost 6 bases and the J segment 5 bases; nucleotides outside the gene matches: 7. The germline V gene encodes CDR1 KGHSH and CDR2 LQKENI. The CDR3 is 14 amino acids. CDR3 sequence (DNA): TGTGCCAGCTCTCGGGGGGTTGGAGACAATGAGCAGTTCTTC. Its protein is CASSRGVGDNEQFF.

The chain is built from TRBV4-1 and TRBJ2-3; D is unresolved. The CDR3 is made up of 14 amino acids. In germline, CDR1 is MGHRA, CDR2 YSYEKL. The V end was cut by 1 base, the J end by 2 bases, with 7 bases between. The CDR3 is CASSQGLITDTQYF. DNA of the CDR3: TGCGCCAGCAGCCAAGGACTGATCACAGATACGCAGTATTTT.

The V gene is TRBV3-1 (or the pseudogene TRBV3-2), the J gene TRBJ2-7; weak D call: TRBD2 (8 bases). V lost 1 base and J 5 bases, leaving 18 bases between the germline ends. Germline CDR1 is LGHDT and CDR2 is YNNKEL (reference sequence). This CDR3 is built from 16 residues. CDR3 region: CASSQGSGTRGHEQYF. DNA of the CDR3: TGTGCCAGCAGCCAAGGGTCGGGGACTAGGGGGCACGAGCAGTACTTC.

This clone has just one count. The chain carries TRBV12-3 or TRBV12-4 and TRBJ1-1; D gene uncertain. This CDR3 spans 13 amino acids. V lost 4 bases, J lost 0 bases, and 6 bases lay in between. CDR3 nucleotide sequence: TGTGCCAGCAGTTCTCAGATGAACACTGAAGCTTTCTTT. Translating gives CASSSQMNTEAFF.

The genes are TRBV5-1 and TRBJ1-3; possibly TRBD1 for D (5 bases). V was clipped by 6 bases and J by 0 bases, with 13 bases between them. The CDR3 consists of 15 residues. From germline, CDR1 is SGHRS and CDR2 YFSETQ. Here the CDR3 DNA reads TGCGCCAGCAAAGGGACCGGGAGCTCTGGAAACACCATATATTTT. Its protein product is CASKGTGSSGNTIYF.

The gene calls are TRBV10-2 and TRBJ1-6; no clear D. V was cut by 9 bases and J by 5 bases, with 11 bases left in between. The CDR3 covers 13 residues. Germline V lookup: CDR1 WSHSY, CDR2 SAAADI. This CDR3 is CASPTLDNSPLHF. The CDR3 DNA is TGCGCCAGTCCTACTCTTGATAATTCACCCCTCCACTTT.

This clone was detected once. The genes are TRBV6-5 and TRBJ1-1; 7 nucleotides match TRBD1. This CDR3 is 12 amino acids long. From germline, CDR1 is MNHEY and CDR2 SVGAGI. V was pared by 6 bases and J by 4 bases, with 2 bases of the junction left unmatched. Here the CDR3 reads CASREGATEAFF. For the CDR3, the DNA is TGTGCCAGCAGAGAGGGGGCCACTGAAGCTTTCTTT.

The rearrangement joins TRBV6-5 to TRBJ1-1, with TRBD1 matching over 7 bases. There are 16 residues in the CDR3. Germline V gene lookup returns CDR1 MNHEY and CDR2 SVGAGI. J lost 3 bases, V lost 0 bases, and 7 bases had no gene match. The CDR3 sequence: CASSYSQGLGDTEAFF. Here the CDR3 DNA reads TGTGCCAGCAGTTACTCACAGGGGTTGGGGGACACTGAAGCTTTCTTT.

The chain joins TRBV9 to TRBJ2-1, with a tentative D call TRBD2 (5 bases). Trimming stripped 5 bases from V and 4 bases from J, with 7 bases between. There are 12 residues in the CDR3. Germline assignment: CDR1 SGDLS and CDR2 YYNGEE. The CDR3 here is CASRGDYNEQFF. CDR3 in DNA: TGTGCCAGCAGGGGAGATTACAATGAGCAGTTCTTC.

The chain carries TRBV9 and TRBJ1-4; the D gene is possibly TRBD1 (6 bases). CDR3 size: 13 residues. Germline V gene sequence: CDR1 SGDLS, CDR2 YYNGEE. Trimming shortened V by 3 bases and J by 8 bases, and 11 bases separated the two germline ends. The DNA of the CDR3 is TGTGCCAGCAGCGCAGGGGTAGAAGAAAAACTGTTTTTT. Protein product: CASSAGVEEKLFF.